Listed below are T cell receptor beta chains from one sample, sequenced in a study of cytomegalovirus exposure and HLA in healthy donors. Libraries were prepared by immunoSEQ multiplex PCR; TCRdb keeps only in-frame clonotypes and omits some of them. The sample shows 110,000 or so clones, roughly 80% of them seen only once. The sequencing sample was made of PBMCs. The receptors were gathered from a man aged 25-45 years in good health and CMV-seropositive. Both conserved end residues are part of each CDR3. The order of the fields is clone size, J gene, D gene, V gene, CDR3 protein, CDR3 DNA. D genes are given only for firm matches. Clone size appears in some rows only: once, few, many, or a class for an expanded clone.

>.|TRBJ2-7|TRBD2|TRBV2
CASSDPSGAYEQYF
TGTGCCAGCAGTGACCCTAGCGGGGCCTACGAGCAGTACTTC
>.|TRBJ1-6|.|TRBV6-5
CASSYRSAVQTPLHF
TGTGCCAGCAGTTATCGCTCGGCGGTCCAGACACCCCTCCACTTT
>.|TRBJ2-3|.|TRBV4-3
CASSQVSGGRLDTQYF
TGCGCCAGCAGCCAAGTGTCGGGGGGCCGTCTAGATACGCAGTATTTT
>.|TRBJ2-2|.|TRBV10-3
CAISDRNTGELFF
TGTGCCATCAGTGACAGAAACACCGGGGAGCTGTTTTTT
>.|TRBJ2-1|TRBD2|TRBV6-6
CASRGTSGGAKNEQFF
TGTGCCAGCAGGGGGACTAGCGGGGGGGCGAAGAATGAGCAGTTCTTC
>.|TRBJ1-4|.|TRBV5-1
CASSPTSGGPNEKLFF
TGCGCCAGCAGCCCCACTAGCGGGGGACCTAATGAAAAACTGTTTTTT
>.|TRBJ1-2|.|TRBV6-5
CASSYTDSYGYTF
TGTGCCAGCAGTTACACGGACAGCTATGGCTACACCTTC
>.|TRBJ1-1|.|TRBV15
CATSRDPRENTEAFF
TGTGCCACCAGCAGAGATCCCAGGGAGAACACTGAAGCTTTCTTT
>.|TRBJ2-7|TRBD1|TRBV7-8
CASSLAGGQGAIYEQYF
TGTGCCAGCAGCTTAGCCGGGGGACAGGGGGCGATCTACGAGCAGTACTTC
>.|TRBJ2-3|TRBD1|TRBV5-1
CASRGIGTGPTDTQYF
TGCGCCAGCAGGGGAATCGGGACAGGGCCCACAGATACGCAGTATTTT
>once|TRBJ2-2|.|TRBV5-1
CASSLAGVGELFF
TGCGCCAGCAGCTTGGCAGGGGTCGGGGAGCTGTTTTTT
>.|TRBJ1-1|TRBD1|TRBV6-5
CASSYNRQGDTEAFF
TGTGCCAGCAGTTATAATCGACAGGGAGACACTGAAGCTTTCTTT
>.|TRBJ2-5|.|TRBV6-5
CASAQGGHETQYF
TGTGCCAGTGCACAAGGGGGACACGAGACCCAGTACTTC
>.|TRBJ2-3|TRBD1|TRBV6-5
CASSLGQGTDTQYF
TGTGCCAGCAGTCTGGGACAGGGGACAGATACGCAGTATTTT
>.|TRBJ2-1|TRBD2|TRBV7-8
CASSLATVGGTYNEQFF
TGTGCCAGCAGCTTAGCCACGGTGGGGGGGACCTACAATGAGCAGTTCTTC
>once|TRBJ1-5|.|TRBV5-1
CASSPRTGNQPQHF
TGCGCCAGCAGCCCAAGGACGGGAAATCAGCCCCAGCATTTT
>.|TRBJ2-7|TRBD1|TRBV6-1
CASSERDRGNEQYF
TGTGCCAGCAGTGAACGGGACAGGGGGAACGAGCAGTACTTC
>once|TRBJ1-2|TRBD1|TRBV6-5
CASSSGTEALGRGYTF
TGTGCCAGCAGTTCCGGGACAGAGGCCCTCGGACGTGGCTACACCTTC
>few|TRBJ2-5|.|TRBV21-1
CASSKGSLAEETQYF
TGTGCCAGCAGCAAAGGGTCCCTAGCCGAAGAGACCCAGTACTTC
>.|TRBJ1-2|TRBD1|TRBV5-1
CASTTTGGGNYGYTF
TGCGCCAGCACCACAACAGGGGGCGGTAACTATGGCTACACCTTC
>.|TRBJ1-6|.|TRBV6-5
CATSLGLINSPLHF
TGTGCCACCAGTTTAGGACTGATTAATTCACCCCTCCACTTT
>.|TRBJ2-7|.|TRBV6-5
CASRQTGPPYEQYF
TGTGCCAGCCGCCAGACAGGTCCCCCCTACGAGCAGTACTTC
>.|TRBJ2-1|TRBD2|TRBV7-6
CASSMGLAGSSYNEQFF
TGTGCCAGCAGCATGGGACTAGCGGGGTCTTCCTACAATGAGCAGTTCTTC
>.|TRBJ1-1|.|TRBV6-1
CASWGRGGYTEAFF
TGTGCCAGCTGGGGTCGGGGGGGCTATACTGAAGCTTTCTTT
>.|TRBJ1-3|.|TRBV7-3
CASSLGGSGNTIYF
TGTGCCAGCAGCTTAGGAGGCTCTGGAAACACCATATATTTT
>.|TRBJ2-5|.|TRBV5-6
CASSLGAGTSGEAQYF
TGTGCCAGCAGCTTGGGGGCAGGGACCTCGGGGGAGGCCCAGTACTTC
>.|TRBJ2-7|.|TRBV7-2
CATGYGEGREQYF
TGTGCCACCGGCTACGGGGAAGGGCGCGAGCAGTACTTC
>once|TRBJ2-1|.|TRBV5-6
CASSLEGGRRNEQFF
TGTGCCAGCAGCTTGGAGGGGGGGAGAAGGAATGAGCAGTTCTTC
>.|TRBJ1-1|TRBD1|TRBV4-3
CASSQGRTGDDLGEAFF
TGCGCCAGCAGCCAAGGACGGACAGGGGACGATTTAGGTGAAGCTTTCTTT
>.|TRBJ2-7|.|TRBV9
CASSVSPPYEQYF
TGTGCCAGCAGCGTATCCCCCCCGTACGAGCAGTACTTC
>.|TRBJ1-6|.|TRBV9
CASSENRANSPLHF
TGTGCCAGCAGCGAGAACAGGGCCAATTCACCCCTCCACTTT
>.|TRBJ1-6|TRBD1|TRBV7-9
CASSLPLGQGVRDSPLHF
TGTGCCAGCAGCCTACCCCTGGGGCAGGGGGTGAGGGATTCACCCCTCCACTTT
>.|TRBJ2-5|TRBD2|TRBV4-2
CASSQEHGGGEETQYF
TGTGCCAGCAGCCAAGAGCATGGCGGGGGAGAAGAGACCCAGTACTTC
>few|TRBJ2-3|TRBD1|TRBV2
CASSPTGLDSTDTQYF
TGTGCCAGCAGTCCGACAGGGCTAGATTCCACAGATACGCAGTATTTT
>.|TRBJ1-1|TRBD1|TRBV4-1
CASSPQRGQSITEAFF
TGCGCCAGCAGCCCCCAGAGGGGACAGTCTATTACTGAAGCTTTCTTT
>.|TRBJ1-3|.|TRBV6-1
CASSDIGAGNTIYF
TGTGCCAGCAGTGACATAGGGGCTGGAAACACCATATATTTT
>once|TRBJ1-5|TRBD1|TRBV10-1
CASSTGGANQPQHF
TGCGCCAGCAGTACAGGGGGCGCGAATCAGCCCCAGCATTTT
>.|TRBJ1-2|.|TRBV5-1
CASSLDRADYGYTF
TGCGCCAGCAGCTTGGACAGGGCGGACTATGGCTACACCTTC
>once|TRBJ2-3|TRBD1|TRBV6-5
CASRTDRGSTDTQYF
TGTGCCAGCAGGACGGACAGGGGTAGCACAGATACGCAGTATTTT
>.|TRBJ1-2|.|TRBV5-1
CASSASGASDYGYTF
TGCGCCAGCAGCGCCTCAGGGGCGAGTGACTATGGCTACACCTTC
>.|TRBJ2-7|TRBD2|TRBV5-8
CASRGRRGAYEQYF
TGTGCCAGCAGGGGGCGACGGGGGGCCTACGAGCAGTACTTC
>few|TRBJ1-1|TRBD1|TRBV5-1
CASSTWTGNTEAFF
TGCGCCAGCAGCACCTGGACAGGGAACACTGAAGCTTTCTTT
>.|TRBJ1-1|TRBD1|TRBV7-8
CASSKEFQGAGAEAFF
TGTGCCAGCAGCAAGGAATTCCAGGGGGCGGGGGCTGAAGCTTTCTTT
>.|TRBJ2-2|.|TRBV6-1
CASSRANTGELFF
TGTGCCAGCTCGCGCGCGAACACCGGGGAGCTGTTTTTT
>.|TRBJ2-1|.|TRBV2
CASSGQLGDEQFF
TGTGCCAGCAGTGGGCAGTTAGGGGATGAGCAGTTCTTC
>.|TRBJ2-7|.|TRBV18
CASSRPDSSYEQYF
TGTGCCAGCTCACGACCGGACAGCTCCTACGAGCAGTACTTC
>.|TRBJ2-3|TRBD2|TRBV30
CAWTWRGGTDTQYF
TGTGCCTGGACTTGGCGGGGGGGCACAGATACGCAGTATTTT
>.|TRBJ2-2|TRBD1|TRBV5-4
CASRRGQGRHTGELFF
TGTGCCAGCAGACGGGGACAGGGGAGGCACACCGGGGAGCTGTTTTTT
>.|TRBJ1-1|TRBD1|TRBV7-2
CASASWTGRGEAFF
TGTGCCAGCGCTAGCTGGACAGGGAGAGGTGAAGCTTTCTTT
>.|TRBJ2-5|.|TRBV6-6
CASSFDRGQETQYF
TGTGCCAGCAGTTTCGATAGGGGGCAAGAGACCCAGTACTTC
>.|TRBJ2-2|TRBD1|TRBV6-1
CASSEAAGGTGELFF
TGTGCCAGCAGTGAAGCGGCAGGGGGCACCGGGGAGCTGTTTTTT
>medium-sized|TRBJ2-7|TRBD2|TRBV2
CASSESPGLAYEQYF
TGTGCCAGCAGTGAAAGCCCGGGACTAGCTTACGAGCAGTACTTC
>once|TRBJ2-7|.|TRBV4-1
CASSPGSSYEQYF
TGCGCCAGCAGCCCCGGGTCCTCCTACGAGCAGTACTTC
>.|TRBJ2-7|.|TRBV7-2
CASSLVQDSYEQYF
TGTGCCAGCAGCTTAGTCCAGGATTCCTACGAGCAGTACTTC
>.|TRBJ2-7|.|TRBV4-2
CASSQDSGLIYEQYF
TGTGCCAGCAGCCAAGACTCAGGGCTTATCTACGAGCAGTACTTC
>once|TRBJ2-7|.|TRBV6-5
CASSYGALGEQYF
TGTGCCAGCAGTTACGGGGCCTTGGGCGAGCAGTACTTC
>.|TRBJ1-1|TRBD1|TRBV29-1
CSVGDRVNTEAFF
TGCAGCGTTGGGGACAGGGTGAACACTGAAGCTTTCTTT
>.|TRBJ1-2|TRBD1|TRBV7-8
CASSTRQGRGGYTF
TGTGCCAGCAGCACCCGACAGGGGAGAGGTGGCTACACCTTC
>.|TRBJ1-6|TRBD1|TRBV7-2
CASSRDSYSPLHF
TGTGCCAGCAGCCGGGACAGTTATTCACCCCTCCACTTT